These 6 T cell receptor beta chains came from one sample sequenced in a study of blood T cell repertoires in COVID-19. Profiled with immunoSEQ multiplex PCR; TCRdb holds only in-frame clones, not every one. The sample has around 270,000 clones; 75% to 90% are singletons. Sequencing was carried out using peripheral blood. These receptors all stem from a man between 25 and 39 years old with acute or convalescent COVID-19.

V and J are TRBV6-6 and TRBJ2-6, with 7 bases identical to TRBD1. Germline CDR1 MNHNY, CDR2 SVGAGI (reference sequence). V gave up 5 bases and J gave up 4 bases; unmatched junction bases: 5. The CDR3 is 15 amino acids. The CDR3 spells CASSPTGYGANVLTF. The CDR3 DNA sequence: TGTGCCAGCAGTCCGACAGGGTACGGGGCCAACGTCCTGACTTTC.

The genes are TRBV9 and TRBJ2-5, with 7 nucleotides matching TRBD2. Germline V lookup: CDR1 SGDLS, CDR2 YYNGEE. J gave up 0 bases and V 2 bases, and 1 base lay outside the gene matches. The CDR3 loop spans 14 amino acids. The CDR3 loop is CASSVGGYQETQYF. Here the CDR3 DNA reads TGTGCCAGCAGCGTGGGAGGGTACCAAGAGACCCAGTACTTC.

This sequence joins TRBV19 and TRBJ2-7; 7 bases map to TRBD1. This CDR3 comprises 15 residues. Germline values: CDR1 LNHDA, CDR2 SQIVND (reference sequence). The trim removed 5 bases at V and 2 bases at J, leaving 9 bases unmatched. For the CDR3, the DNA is TGTGCCAGTAGTGCCTCCAGGGGGACCGCCTACGAGCAGTACTTC. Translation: CASSASRGTAYEQYF.

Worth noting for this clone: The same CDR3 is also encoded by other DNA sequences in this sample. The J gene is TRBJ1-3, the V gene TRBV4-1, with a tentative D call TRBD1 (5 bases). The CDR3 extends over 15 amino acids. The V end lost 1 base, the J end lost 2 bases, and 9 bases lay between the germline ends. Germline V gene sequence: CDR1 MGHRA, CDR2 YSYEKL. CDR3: CASSQVGGAGNTIYF. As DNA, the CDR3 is TGCGCCAGCAGCCAAGTCGGGGGAGCTGGAAACACCATATATTTT.

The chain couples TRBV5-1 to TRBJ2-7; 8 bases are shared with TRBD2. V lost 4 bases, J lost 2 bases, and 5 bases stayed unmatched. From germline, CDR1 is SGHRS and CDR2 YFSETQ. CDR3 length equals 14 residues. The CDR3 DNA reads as TGCGCCAGCAGCGGTGCGGGAGGAGCCTACGAGCAGTACTTC. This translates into CASSGAGGAYEQYF.

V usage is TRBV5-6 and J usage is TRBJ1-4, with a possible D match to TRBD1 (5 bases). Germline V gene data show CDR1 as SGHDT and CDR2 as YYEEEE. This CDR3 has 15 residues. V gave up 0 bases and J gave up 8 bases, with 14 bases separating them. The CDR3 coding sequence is TGTGCCAGCAGCTTGGAGGGGAAGGGAGGAGAAAAACTGTTTTTT. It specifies CASSLEGKGGEKLFF. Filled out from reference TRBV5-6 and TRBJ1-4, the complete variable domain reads DAGVTQSPTHLIKTRGQQVTLRCSPKSGHDTVSWYQQALGQGPQFIFQYYEEEERQRGNFPDRFSGHQFPNYSSELNVNALLLGDSALYLCASSLEGKGGEKLFFGSGTQLSVL.